Here is one TCR beta chain with its context. Losses at the gene ends were 2 bases for V and 0 bases for J; bases not matched to a gene: 6. The CDR3 is made up of 18 amino acids. Germline CDR1 is KGHDR and CDR2 is SFDVKD. The record originates from a study of blood T cell repertoires in COVID-19. Overall study context: Acute-phase and convalescent COVID-19 samples originated in the United States, Italy and Spain. From T cells, B-cell-depleted T cells, or PBMCs came the material, which was cDNA or gDNA.

Authors' methods: Quantification of nucleated cells was approximated via reference gene primer amplification. Clones were sequenced by immunoSEQ multiplex PCR, and TCRdb holds only the in-frame ones, with some missing. The DNA was the basis for D and trimming; V, J and clone size are from that table. Among about 230,000 clones listed, 85% to 90% were seen once. The chain joins TRBV24-1 to TRBJ1-4; TRBD1 matches 9 bases. The sequencing sample was made of peripheral blood. The clonotype was recovered from an older woman with acute or convalescent COVID-19. The chain's CDR3 is CATSDWGGQGTTNEKLFF. In DNA, the CDR3 is TGTGCCACCAGTGATTGGGGGGGACAGGGAACAACTAATGAAAAACTGTTTTTT.